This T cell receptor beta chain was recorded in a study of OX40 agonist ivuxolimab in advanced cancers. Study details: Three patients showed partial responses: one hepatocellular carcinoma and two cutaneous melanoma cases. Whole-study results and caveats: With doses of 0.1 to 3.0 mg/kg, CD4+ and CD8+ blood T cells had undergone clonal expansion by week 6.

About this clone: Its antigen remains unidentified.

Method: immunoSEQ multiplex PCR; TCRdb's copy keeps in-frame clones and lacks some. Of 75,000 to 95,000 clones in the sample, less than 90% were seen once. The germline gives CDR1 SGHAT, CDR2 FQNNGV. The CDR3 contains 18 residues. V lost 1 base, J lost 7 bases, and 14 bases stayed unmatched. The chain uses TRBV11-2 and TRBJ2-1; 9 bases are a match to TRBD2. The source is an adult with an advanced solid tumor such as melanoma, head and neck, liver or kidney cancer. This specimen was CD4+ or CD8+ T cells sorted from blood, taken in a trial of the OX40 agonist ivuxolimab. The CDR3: CASSLGVGGSGRWNEQFF. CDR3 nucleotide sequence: TGTGCCAGCAGCTTAGGGGTAGGTGGGAGCGGGAGGTGGAATGAGCAGTTCTTC.